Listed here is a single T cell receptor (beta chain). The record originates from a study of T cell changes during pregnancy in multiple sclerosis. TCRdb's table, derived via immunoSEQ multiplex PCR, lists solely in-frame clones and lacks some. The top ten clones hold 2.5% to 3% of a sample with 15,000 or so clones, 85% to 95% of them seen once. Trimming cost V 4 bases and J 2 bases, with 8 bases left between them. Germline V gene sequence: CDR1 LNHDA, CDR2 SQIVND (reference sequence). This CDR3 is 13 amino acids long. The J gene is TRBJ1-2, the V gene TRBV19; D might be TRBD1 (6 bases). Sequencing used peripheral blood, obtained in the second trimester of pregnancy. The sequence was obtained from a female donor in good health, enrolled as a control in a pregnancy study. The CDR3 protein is CASSRTVNYGYTF. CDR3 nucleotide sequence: TGTGCCAGTAGTAGGACAGTAAACTATGGCTACACCTTC.